This T cell receptor (beta chain) came from a study of beta chain features in type 1 diabetes. Overall study findings and caveats: Among patients with Type 1 diabetes, TCRB CDR3s were moderately but significantly shorter in every one of the four CD4+ subsets.

V lost 6 bases to trimming and J lost 3 bases, with 9 bases between them. The CDR3 covers 13 residues. The germline gives CDR1 SQVTM, CDR2 ANQGSEA. Investigators reverse transcribed all isolated RNA, so they sequenced expressed TCRB transcripts. Produced via immunoSEQ multiplex PCR; TCRdb's table is partial and in-frame only. This sample has some 290,000 clones, with about 24% found just once. Notes on this clone: The antigen is unknown.

Purity of each sorted population was above 98%. The V call is TRBV29-1, the J call TRBJ2-6; D possibly corresponds to TRBD2 (6 bases). This TCR was sampled from a woman between 25 and 40 years old with type 1 diabetes. The specimen was naive CD4+ T cells from blood. This CDR3 is CSVGLGGANVLTF. The DNA of the CDR3 is TGCAGCGTGGGACTGGGTGGGGCCAACGTCCTGACTTTC.